This T cell receptor beta chain was sequenced for a study of blood T cell repertoires in COVID-19. For the study at large: Italy, Spain and the United States were the sources of the convalescent and acute COVID-19 samples.

Trimming took off 3 bases at V and 3 bases at J, with 13 bases between the two ends. The CDR3 has 15 amino acids. Germline lookup yields CDR1 SGHDT and CDR2 YYEEEE. Using immunoSEQ multiplex PCR, the repertoire was profiled, and TCRdb retains in-frame clones only, with some absent. The sample holds over 90,000 clones, approximately 81% seen once. The sample consisted of peripheral blood. The source is a man at least 80 years old with active or convalescent COVID-19. The J gene is TRBJ1-5, the V gene TRBV5-6; possible D gene TRBD1, 5 bases. Here the CDR3 DNA reads TGTGCCAGCAGCTCGTACGTTGGACACAATCAGCCCCAGCATTTT. Its protein product is CASSSYVGHNQPQHF.